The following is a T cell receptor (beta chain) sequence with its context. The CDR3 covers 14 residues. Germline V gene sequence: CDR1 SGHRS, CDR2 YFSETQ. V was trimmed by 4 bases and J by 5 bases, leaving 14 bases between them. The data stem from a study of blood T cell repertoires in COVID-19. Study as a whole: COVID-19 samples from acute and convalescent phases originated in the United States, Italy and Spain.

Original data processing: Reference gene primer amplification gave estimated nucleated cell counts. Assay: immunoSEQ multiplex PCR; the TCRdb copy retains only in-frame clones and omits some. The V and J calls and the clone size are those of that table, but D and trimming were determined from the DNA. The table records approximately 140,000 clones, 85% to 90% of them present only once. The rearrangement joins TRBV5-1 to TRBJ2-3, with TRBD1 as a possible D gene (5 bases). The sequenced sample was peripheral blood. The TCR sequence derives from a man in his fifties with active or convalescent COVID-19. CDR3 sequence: CASSKTVSEDTQYF. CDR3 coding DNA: TGCGCCAGCAGCAAGACAGTTTCAGAAGATACGCAGTATTTT.